This T cell receptor (beta chain) was identified during a study of cytomegalovirus exposure and HLA in healthy donors (dated by TCRdb to about 2017). Regarding the study in general: In an earlier analysis of approximately 500 of the donors, approximately 260 Gb of sequence data and 90 million to 120 million unique TCR beta sequences from about 179 million T cells were reported. To predict cytomegalovirus infection status, the study brought together high-throughput TCR immunosequencing, statistical association of individual TCRs with disease status, and machine learning. Of the 300 to 500 genotyped donors, less than 90% were placed in the genetic ancestry cluster associated with self-reported Caucasian donors. The aim of the study was to test whether cataloging public T cell receptors could identify signatures of past pathogen exposure. HLA typing included class I and class II loci at four-digit resolution. A later analysis re-analyzed previously published TCR beta repertoires from 650 to 800 donors and added high-resolution HLA genotyping to study TCR occurrence patterns. The number of donors typed differed by locus, with 629-630 for A, B, C, DRB1 and DQB1, 522 for DQA1, 600 to 610 for DPA1, and some 440 for DPB1. Every discovery cohort repertoire had been produced on one sequencing platform. The later analysis used no new phenotypic data to find candidate immune exposures, relying instead on TCR beta sequences and their occurrence across donors. In a later genetic analysis, genome-wide SNP genotypes for about 65% of the roughly 670 donors were used, and that subset was treated as a discovery cohort. A separate validation cohort of roughly 130 different subjects was used in addition to the roughly 700-subject first cohort. An early release that covered around 590 HLA-typed donors contained about 300 gigabases of sequencing data and 65 million to 100 million unique TCR sequences. The study profiled the T cell repertoires of approximately 700 subjects by immunosequencing and related them to cytomegalovirus serostatus. Five DR-DQ haplotypes were handled as single units for association and clustering because linkage in the cohort was strong. Across roughly 420 genotyped donors of the cohort, an average of approximately 220,000 unique TCR beta nucleotide sequences per donor were sequenced, and 15% to 20% of those sequences were non-productive. Alongside the repertoire data, information on donor age, sex, ethnicity and CMV serostatus was compiled. An earlier analysis of around 540 of the donors applied high-throughput TCR beta sequencing to assess whether each TCR beta V gene segment acted as functional or pseudogenic. Study-wide conclusions, independent of this receptor: In a later analysis, most CMV-associated TCR beta chains were found to appear HLA-restricted, with HLA associations seemingly driven largely by CMV exposure. Some IMGT-functional V segments, including TRBV6-2 and TRBV6-3, could not be told apart with the 87-base-pair reads, so those segments were excluded. The classifier was reported to diagnose cytomegalovirus status with high specificity and sensitivity in both the original and validation cohorts. Across donors, most TCR sequences were observed very rarely, whereas some public TCRs were present in many individuals. CMV serostatus was the only immune exposure information available for the cohort. In this cohort, only TCR beta chains were sequenced, and detectable features were limited by the absence of alpha or paired-chain data. In an earlier analysis of 587 of the donors, most TCR beta V segments were observed in productive rearrangements about 90% or about 30% of the time, broadly matching IMGT annotations. A later analysis found that TCR association rates varied across HLA loci, with DRB1 alleles showing the most associated TCRs and HLA-C alleles the fewest. Strong co-occurrence of HLA alleles, especially DR and DQ, made assigning TCR associations to individual alleles difficult. A further reported finding was that TCR beta sequences accurately predicted the HLA-A and HLA-B alleles for most subjects in the first cohort. Because some donors lacked HLA typing at each locus, the association tests relied only on the typed subset. The earlier analysis of a few hundred of the donors excluded 15 to 20 rarely observed V segments, including chromosome 9 orphons, because counts were too low. Linkage disequilibrium might explain the correlated functional status among segregating V segments, but an unknown experimental factor could not be ruled out. A total of 150 to 200 TCR beta chains were listed by the study as associated with cytomegalovirus. A cluster of highly shared sequence variants was judged likely to represent a technical artifact of the sequencing pipeline. At a false discovery rate of 0.05, a later analysis linked 16,951 TCR beta sequences to specific HLA alleles. Several of the top co-occurrence clusters appeared to be linked to parvovirus B19, influenza, CMV and Epstein-Barr virus, according to a later analysis. V-gene and J-gene trimming of TCR beta chains was associated with a missense DCLRE1C variant in a later genetic analysis, and the association was replicated in an independent cohort. The presence/absence analyses assumed that sequencing depth was roughly uniform across donors, and that assumption may not be true. It was suggested by the authors that the approach could potentially be generalized to other disease states and immunological phenotypes. In vitro tests confirmed that a few of the cytomegalovirus-associated TCR beta chains recognize cytomegalovirus antigens. According to a later genetic analysis, donors in an Asian-associated ancestry cluster had fewer N-insertions in productive TCRs than the approximately 610-donor mean. In a later analysis, HLA-associated TCR beta chains were found to be more clonally expanded and to have lower generation probabilities than equally common non-associated chains.

As to this clone: Its target antigen remains unknown. A much larger clone differs from this one at a single base, so this may be a read error.

The protocol used for the library was the immunoSEQ multiplex PCR assay. For the multiplex PCR, a mixture combining 60 forward primers for TCR Vbeta segments and 13 reverse primers for TCR Jbeta segments was used. The CDR3 region of rearranged TCR beta genes was amplified from genomic DNA by a multiplex PCR assay. On the Illumina HiSeq System, the amplified TCR beta libraries were sequenced as 87-base-pair reads. In the source study's methods: In a later analysis, tens of millions of unique TCR beta chains were counted across the approximately 640 repertoires, and roughly 11 million of these chains were shared by at least two donors. Raw reads were error-corrected and collapsed into unique sequences by a nearest-neighbor algorithm in which closely related sequences were merged to remove PCR and sequencing errors. V, D and J gene segments were assigned by aligning CDR3 sequences to IMGT reference sequences. For a sequence to be retained, a match of at least six nucleotides was required to both a V gene segment and a J gene segment. Rearrangements were classified as productive when the CDR3 lacked stop codons and remained in frame with V and J, and all other rearrangements were classified as non-productive. CDR3 was defined according to IMGT convention as the region running from the second conserved V-encoded cysteine to the conserved J-encoded phenylalanine. Sequences without an unambiguous match to a single V gene segment were excluded from the earlier analysis of about 600 of the donors. In an earlier analysis of several hundred of the donors, V segments were called functional above 56.7% productive rearrangements and were called segregating when the between-donor standard deviation exceeded 5%. A statistical classification framework was built for diagnosing cytomegalovirus status from the catalog of TCR beta chain sequences. A later analysis assigned V and J genes by comparing TCR nucleotide sequences with IMGT/GENE-DB human TR gene sequences. In a later analysis, CDR3 sequences and most-parsimonious VDJ recombination scenarios were assigned using the TCRdist pipeline. In a later analysis, every TCR beta chain was defined by the combination of its CDR3 amino acid sequence and its V-gene family, and reads without a unique V-gene family were dropped. To address suspected cross-contamination and a sequencing artifact, a later analysis removed 592 highly shared, low-generation-probability nucleotide sequences. In a later analysis, a clonal expansion index was calculated for each public chain from normalized within-repertoire ranks of inferred template counts. In a later analysis, generation probabilities were computed with a VDJ recombination model fitted to out-of-frame rearrangements, and the resulting probabilities were checked against IGoR. Hypergeometric tests were used in a later analysis to score TCR-TCR, TCR-HLA and TCR-CMV co-occurrence, with a repertoire-size bias correction applied to the TCR pairs. In a later analysis, false discovery rates were estimated by permuting HLA or CMV assignments 20 times. A later analysis grouped co-occurring TCRs with DBSCAN, adding TCRdist sequence similarity when clustering within HLA-allele-positive subsets. Repertoires with fewer than 30,000 or more than 120,000 public chains, plus five repertoires with anomalous nucleotide sharing, were excluded from co-occurrence clustering. TCRdb's version of the immuneACCESS table is confined to in-frame rearrangements and falls short of the full clone set. An unresolved V gene accounts for under half of the shortfall where checked; the remainder is of unknown origin. D and trimming come from the DNA, and the V and J calls and clone size come from that table. The sample has about 94,000 clones on record, more than 70% of them singletons. In total, the top ten clones hold roughly 3.8% of the sample.

The cohort comprised 710 or so healthy bone marrow donors. All cohort members were sampled while nominally healthy, although unrecorded immune exposures were likely present. The donor tested CMV seronegative, placing the donor among the 350 or so seronegative members of the cohort. Each donor provided a peripheral blood sample, and peripheral blood mononuclear cells were used for TCR beta sequencing. Genomic DNA was extracted from the blood cell samples with the Qiagen DNeasy Blood Extraction Kit. From its cysteine to its phenylalanine, the CDR3 spans 14 amino acids. The CDR3 DNA has 42 bases and is translated from base 1. Based on the germline V gene, the CDR1 and CDR2 sequences are SGHTA and FQGNSA. V is reduced by 4 bases and J by 0 bases, leaving a spacing of 6 bases between them.

This receptor was taken from a woman aged 40 to 50 in good health and CMV-seronegative. Sequencing was carried out using PBMCs. The chain links TRBV7-2 with TRBJ1-4; a tentative D call is TRBD1 (6 bases match). The CDR3 protein: CASSWTATNEKLFF. The DNA sequence is given as TGTGCCAGCAGCTGGACAGCAACTAATGAAAAACTGTTTTTT.